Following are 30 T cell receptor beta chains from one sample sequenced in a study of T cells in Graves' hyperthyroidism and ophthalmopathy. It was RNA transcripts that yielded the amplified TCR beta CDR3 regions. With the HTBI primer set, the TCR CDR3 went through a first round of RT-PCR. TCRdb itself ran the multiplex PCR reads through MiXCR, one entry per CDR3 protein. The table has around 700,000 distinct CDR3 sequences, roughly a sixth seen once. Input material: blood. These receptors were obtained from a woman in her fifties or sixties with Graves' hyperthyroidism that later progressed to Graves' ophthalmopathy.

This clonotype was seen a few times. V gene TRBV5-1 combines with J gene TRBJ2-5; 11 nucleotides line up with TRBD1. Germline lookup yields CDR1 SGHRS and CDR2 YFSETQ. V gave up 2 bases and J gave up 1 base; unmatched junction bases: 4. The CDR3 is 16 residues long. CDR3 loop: CASSFGGQGGQETQYF. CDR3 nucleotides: TGCGCCAGCAGCTTCGGGGGACAGGGGGGCCAAGAGACCCAGTACTTC.

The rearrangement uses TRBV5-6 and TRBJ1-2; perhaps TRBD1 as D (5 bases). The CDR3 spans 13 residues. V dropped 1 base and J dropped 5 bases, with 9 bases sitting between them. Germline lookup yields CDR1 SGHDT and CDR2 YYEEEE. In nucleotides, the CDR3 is TGTGCCAGCAGCTTGACGGACACTTATGGCTACACCTTC. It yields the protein CASSLTDTYGYTF.

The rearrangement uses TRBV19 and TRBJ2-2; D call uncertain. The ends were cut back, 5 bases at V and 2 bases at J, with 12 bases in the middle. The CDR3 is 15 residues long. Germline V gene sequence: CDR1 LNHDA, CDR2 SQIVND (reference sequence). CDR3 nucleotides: TGTGCCAGTAGTCCGCCTTGGACCAACACCGGGGAGCTGTTTTTT. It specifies CASSPPWTNTGELFF.

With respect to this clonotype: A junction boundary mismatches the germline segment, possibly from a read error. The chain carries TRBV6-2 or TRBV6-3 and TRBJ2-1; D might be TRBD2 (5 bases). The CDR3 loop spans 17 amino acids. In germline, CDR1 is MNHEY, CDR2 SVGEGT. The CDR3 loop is CASSFQVWGGDYNGQFF. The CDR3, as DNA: TGTGCCAGCAGTTTCCAAGTTTGGGGTGGTGACTACAATGGGCAGTTCTTC.

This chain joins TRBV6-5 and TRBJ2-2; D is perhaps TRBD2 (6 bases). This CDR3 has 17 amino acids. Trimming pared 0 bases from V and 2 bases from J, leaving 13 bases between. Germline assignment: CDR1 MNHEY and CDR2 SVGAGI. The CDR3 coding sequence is TGTGCCAGCAGTTACTCGATGTTGGGGGGTAACACCGGGGAGCTGTTTTTT. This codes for CASSYSMLGGNTGELFF.

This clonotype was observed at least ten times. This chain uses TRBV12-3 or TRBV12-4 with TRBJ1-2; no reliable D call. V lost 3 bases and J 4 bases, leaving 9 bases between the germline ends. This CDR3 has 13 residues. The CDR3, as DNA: TGTGCCAGCAGTTTTGGGAACTTCTATGGCTACACCTTC. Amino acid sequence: CASSFGNFYGYTF.

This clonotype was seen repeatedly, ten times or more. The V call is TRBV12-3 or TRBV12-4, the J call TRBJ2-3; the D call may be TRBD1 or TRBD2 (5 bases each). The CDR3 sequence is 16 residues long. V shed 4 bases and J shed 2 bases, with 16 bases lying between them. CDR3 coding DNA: TGTGCCAGCAGTTCCCCGCAGGGAGCCTACACAGATACGCAGTATTTT. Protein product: CASSSPQGAYTDTQYF.

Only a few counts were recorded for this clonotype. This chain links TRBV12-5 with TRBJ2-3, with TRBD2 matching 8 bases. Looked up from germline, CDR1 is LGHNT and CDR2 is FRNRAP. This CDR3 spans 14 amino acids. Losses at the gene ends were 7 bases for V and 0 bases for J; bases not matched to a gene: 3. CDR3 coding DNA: TGTGCTAGTGCAGCGGGGGTGAGCACAGATACGCAGTATTTT. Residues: CASAAGVSTDTQYF.

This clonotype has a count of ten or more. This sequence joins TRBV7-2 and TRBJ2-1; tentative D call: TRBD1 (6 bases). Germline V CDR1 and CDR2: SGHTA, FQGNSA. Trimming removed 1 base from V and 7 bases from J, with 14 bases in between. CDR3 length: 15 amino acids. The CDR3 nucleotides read TGTGCCAGCAGCTTAGAGGCCACAGGGAGAAATGAGCAGTTCTTC. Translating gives CASSLEATGRNEQFF.

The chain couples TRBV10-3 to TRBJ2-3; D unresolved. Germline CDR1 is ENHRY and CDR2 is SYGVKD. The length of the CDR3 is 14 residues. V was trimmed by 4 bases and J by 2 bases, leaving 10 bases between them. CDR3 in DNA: TGTGCCATCAGTGTGGGCAGTTTCACAGATACGCAGTATTTT. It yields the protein CAISVGSFTDTQYF.

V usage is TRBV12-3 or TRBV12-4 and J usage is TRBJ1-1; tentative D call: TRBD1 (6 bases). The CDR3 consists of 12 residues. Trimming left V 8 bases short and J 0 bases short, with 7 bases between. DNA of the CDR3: TGTGCCAGCGGACAGCTGAACACTGAAGCTTTCTTT. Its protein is CASGQLNTEAFF.

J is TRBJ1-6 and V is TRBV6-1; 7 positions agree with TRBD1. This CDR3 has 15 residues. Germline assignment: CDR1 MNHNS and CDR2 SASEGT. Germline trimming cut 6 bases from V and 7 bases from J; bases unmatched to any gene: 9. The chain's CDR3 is CASSFTDRTNSPLHF. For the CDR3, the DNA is TGTGCCAGCAGCTTTACGGACAGGACGAATTCACCCCTCCACTTT.

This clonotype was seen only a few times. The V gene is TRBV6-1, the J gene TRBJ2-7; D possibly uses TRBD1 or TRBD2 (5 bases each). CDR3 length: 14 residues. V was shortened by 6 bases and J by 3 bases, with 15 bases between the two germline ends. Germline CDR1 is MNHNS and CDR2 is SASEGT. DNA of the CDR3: TGTGCCAGCAGCGAGGGACGGAGAAACTACGAGCAGTACTTC. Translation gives CASSEGRRNYEQYF.

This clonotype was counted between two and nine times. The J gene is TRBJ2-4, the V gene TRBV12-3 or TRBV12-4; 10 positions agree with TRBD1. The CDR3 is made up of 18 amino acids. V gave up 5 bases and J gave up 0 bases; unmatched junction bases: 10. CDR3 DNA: TGTGCCAGCAGTACGTCCGGGACAGGGGCCGTAGCCAAAAACATTCAGTACTTC. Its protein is CASSTSGTGAVAKNIQYF.

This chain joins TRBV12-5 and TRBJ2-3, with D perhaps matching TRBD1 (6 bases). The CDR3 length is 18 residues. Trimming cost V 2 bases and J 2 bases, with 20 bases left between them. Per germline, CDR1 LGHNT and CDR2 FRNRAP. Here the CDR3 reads CASGLRPGQERFTDTQYF. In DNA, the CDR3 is TGTGCTAGTGGTTTGAGACCGGGACAAGAAAGATTCACAGATACGCAGTATTTT. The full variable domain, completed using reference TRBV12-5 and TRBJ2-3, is DARVTQTPRHKVTEMGQEVTMRCQPILGHNTVFWYRQTMMQGLELLAYFRNRAPLDDSGMPKDRFSAEMPDATLATLKIQPSEPRDSAVYFCASGLRPGQERFTDTQYFGPGTRLTVL.

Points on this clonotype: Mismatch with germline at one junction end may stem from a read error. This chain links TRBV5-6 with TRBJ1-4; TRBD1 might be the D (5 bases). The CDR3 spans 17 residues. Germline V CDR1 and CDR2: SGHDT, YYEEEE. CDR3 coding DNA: TGTGCCAGCAGCTACCGACAGACCGCCGCAACTAATGAAAAACTGTCTTTT. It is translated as CASSYRQTAATNEKLSF. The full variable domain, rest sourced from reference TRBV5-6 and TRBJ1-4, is DAGVTQSPTHLIKTRGQQVTLRCSPKSGHDTVSWYQQALGQGPQFIFQYYEEEERQRGNFPDRFSGHQFPNYSSELNVNALLLGDSALYLCASSYRQTAATNEKLSFGSGTQLSVL.

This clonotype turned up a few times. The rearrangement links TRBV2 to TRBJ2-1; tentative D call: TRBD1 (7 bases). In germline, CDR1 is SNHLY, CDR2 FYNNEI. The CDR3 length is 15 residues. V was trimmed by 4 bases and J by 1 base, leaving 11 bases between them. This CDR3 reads CASSGRGASYNEQFF. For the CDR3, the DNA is TGTGCCAGCAGTGGCAGGGGGGCTTCCTACAATGAGCAGTTCTTC.

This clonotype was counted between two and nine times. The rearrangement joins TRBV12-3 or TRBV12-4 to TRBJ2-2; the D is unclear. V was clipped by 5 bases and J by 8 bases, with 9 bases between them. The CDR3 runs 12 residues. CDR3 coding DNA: TGTGCCAGCAGTCCCGTCAGTGGGGAGCTGTTTTTT. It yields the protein CASSPVSGELFF.

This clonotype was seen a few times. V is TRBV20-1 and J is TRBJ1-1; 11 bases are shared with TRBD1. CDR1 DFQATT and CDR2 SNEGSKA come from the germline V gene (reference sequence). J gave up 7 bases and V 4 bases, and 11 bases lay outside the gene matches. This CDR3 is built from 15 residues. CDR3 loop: CSANRDRGFLGEAFF. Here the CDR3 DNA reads TGCAGTGCTAACCGGGACAGGGGGTTTTTGGGTGAAGCTTTCTTT.

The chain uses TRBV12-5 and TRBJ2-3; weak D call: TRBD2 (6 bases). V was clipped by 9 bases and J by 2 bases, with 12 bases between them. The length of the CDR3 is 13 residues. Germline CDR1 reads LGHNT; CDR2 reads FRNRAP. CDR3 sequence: CASRRETTDTQYF. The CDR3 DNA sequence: TGTGCTAGCCGACGGGAGACCACAGATACGCAGTATTTT.

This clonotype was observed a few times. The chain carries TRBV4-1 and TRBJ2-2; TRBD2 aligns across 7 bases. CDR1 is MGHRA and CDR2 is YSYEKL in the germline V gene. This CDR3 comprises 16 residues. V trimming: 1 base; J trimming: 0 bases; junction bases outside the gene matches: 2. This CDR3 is CASSQVGGANTGELFF. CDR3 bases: TGCGCCAGCAGCCAAGTTGGGGGGGCGAACACCGGGGAGCTGTTTTTT.

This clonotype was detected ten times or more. The chain's CDR3 is CASSIRDIQNTEAFF. CDR3 nucleotides: TGTGCCAGCAGCATCCGGGACATACAGAACACTGAAGCTTTCTTT. The chain couples TRBV7-6 to TRBJ1-1, with D possibly being TRBD1 (6 bases). This CDR3 contains 15 residues. CDR1 and CDR2 from the germline V gene are SGHVS and FNYEAQ. V dropped 5 bases and J dropped 1 base, with 14 bases sitting between them.

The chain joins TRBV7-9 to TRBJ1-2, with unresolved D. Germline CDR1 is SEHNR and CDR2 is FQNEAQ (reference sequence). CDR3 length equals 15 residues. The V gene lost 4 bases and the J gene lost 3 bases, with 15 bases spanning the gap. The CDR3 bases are TGTGCCAGCAGCTCAGATGTGTGGTTCGACTATGGCTACACCTTC. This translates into CASSSDVWFDYGYTF.

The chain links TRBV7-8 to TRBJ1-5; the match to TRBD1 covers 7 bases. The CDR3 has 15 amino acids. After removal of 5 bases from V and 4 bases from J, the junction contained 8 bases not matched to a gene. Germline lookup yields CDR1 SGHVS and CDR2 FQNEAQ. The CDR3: CASSPEGTENQPQHF. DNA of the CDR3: TGTGCCAGCAGCCCCGAAGGGACAGAAAATCAGCCCCAGCATTTT.

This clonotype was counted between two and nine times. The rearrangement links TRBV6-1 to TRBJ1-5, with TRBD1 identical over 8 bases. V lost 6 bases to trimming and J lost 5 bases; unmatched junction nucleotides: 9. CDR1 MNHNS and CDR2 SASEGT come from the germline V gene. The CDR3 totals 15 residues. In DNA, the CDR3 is TGTGCCAGCAGGCTCGGACAGGGCGGGGATCAGCCCCAGCATTTT. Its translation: CASRLGQGGDQPQHF.

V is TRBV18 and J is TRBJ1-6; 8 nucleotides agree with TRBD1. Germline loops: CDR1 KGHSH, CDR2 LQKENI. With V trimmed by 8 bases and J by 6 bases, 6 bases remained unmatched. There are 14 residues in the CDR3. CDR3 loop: CASQSGQANSPLHF. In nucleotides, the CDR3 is TGTGCCAGCCAATCGGGACAGGCTAATTCACCCCTCCACTTT.

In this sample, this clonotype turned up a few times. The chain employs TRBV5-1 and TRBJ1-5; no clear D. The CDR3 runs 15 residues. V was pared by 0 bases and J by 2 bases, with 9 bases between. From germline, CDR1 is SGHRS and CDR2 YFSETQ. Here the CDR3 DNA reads TGCGCCAGCAGCTTGGGGGGTGAGGGCAATCAGCCCCAGCATTTT. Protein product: CASSLGGEGNQPQHF.

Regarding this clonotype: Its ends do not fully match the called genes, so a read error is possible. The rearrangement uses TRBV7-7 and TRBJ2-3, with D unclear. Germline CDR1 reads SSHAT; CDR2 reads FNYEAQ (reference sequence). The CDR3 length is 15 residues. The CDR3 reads CASSRGWASTDTQYF. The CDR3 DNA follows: TGTGCTAGCAGCCGAGGTTGGGCTAGCACAGATACGCAGTATTTT.

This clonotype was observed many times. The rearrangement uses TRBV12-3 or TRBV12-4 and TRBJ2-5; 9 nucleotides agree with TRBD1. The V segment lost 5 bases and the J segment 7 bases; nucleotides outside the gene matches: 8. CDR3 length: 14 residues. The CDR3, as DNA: TGTGCCAGCAGTCTCGGGACAGGGTCTGTGACCCAGTACTTC. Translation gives CASSLGTGSVTQYF.

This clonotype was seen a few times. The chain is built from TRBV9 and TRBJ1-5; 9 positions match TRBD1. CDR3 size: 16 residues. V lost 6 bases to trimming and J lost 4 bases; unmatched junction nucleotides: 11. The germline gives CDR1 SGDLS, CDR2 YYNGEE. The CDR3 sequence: CASTNPGTGSNQPQHF. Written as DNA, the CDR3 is TGTGCCAGCACCAACCCCGGGACAGGGTCGAATCAGCCCCAGCATTTT.